This T cell receptor (beta chain) is from a study of identical twins. TCRdb recomputed calls from the 5' RACE reads with MiXCR, one row per CDR3 protein. The sample consists of approximately 1.8 million distinct CDR3 sequences, around 29% of them appearing once. For this clonotype: As yet, its antigen is unknown.

The V end was cut by 8 bases, the J end by 2 bases, with 17 bases between. Germline V gives CDR1 MDHEN, CDR2 SYDVKM. This CDR3 region has 15 residues. Whole-study results and caveats: Instead of following the same donors, the conclusions were based on cross-sectional statistical analysis. Zero-insertion findings could be partly confounded by invariant cells (MAIT and iNKT cells).

Specimen: cord blood. The sequence was collected from a newborn girl in good health. The V gene is TRBV28, the J gene TRBJ2-3; possibly TRBD1 or TRBD2 for D (5 bases each). The chain's CDR3 is CASLGTAPDTDTQYF. The CDR3 DNA is TGTGCCAGCCTCGGGACGGCTCCAGACACAGATACGCAGTATTTT.